These 12 T cell receptor beta chains originate from one sample sequenced in a study of Graves' ophthalmopathy and Graves' hyperthyroidism (dated by TCRdb to between 2017 and 2018). These reads were obtained on an Illumina HiSeq 2000. TCR beta CDR3 regions were amplified from RNA transcripts for repertoire sequencing. The first round was an RT-PCR using HTBI primers with the Qiagen OneStep RT-PCR kit, and this first round was followed by a second-round multiplex PCR, then size selection and purification. TCRdb reprocessing: public reads trimmed at Q25 with fastp, clones called with MiXCR, in-frame beta chains kept. Here each entry gathers all rows of one CDR3 protein and keeps the most common genes and DNA. A total of roughly 220,000 distinct CDR3 sequences appear in this sample, roughly 50% of them only once. Around half of the sample belongs to the ten largest clones. The sample was peripheral blood. These receptors came from an adult man with Graves' ophthalmopathy.

The V gene is TRBV20-1, the J gene TRBJ2-7; tentative D call: TRBD1 (5 bases). V lost 0 bases and J 3 bases, leaving 12 bases between the germline ends. The CDR3 totals 14 residues. CDR1 DFQATT and CDR2 SNEGSKA come from the germline V gene (reference sequence). The CDR3 DNA sequence: TGCAGTGCTAGAGATCTAAGACAGATCTACGAGCAGTACTTC. It specifies CSARDLRQIYEQYF.

This CDR3 reads CASRPDSLNQPQHF. CDR3 coding DNA: TGTGCCAGCAGACCCGACAGCCTCAATCAGCCCCAGCATTTT. The rearrangement links TRBV6-1 to TRBJ1-5; weak D call: TRBD1 (5 bases). The germline CDR1 and CDR2 sequences are MNHNS and SASEGT. This CDR3 has 14 amino acids. Trimming stripped 6 bases from V and 3 bases from J, with 12 bases between.

This chain joins TRBV6-5 and TRBJ1-2, with D perhaps matching TRBD1 (6 bases). CDR3 length equals 12 residues. The germline CDR1 and CDR2 sequences are MNHEY and SVGAGI. The V and J ends lost 4 bases and 6 bases respectively, with 9 bases between them. The CDR3 here is CASSWGANGYTF. CDR3 nucleotide sequence: TGTGCCAGCAGTTGGGGGGCTAATGGCTACACCTTC.

This clonotype was detected a few times. This chain uses TRBV29-1 with TRBJ2-7; 7 bases fit TRBD2. V lost 3 bases and J lost 0; bases outside the gene matches: 8. Germline V gene lookup returns CDR1 SQVTM and CDR2 ANQGSEA. This CDR3 spans 15 amino acids. DNA for the CDR3: TGCAGCGTTGAGGGGGGGGAGGTTAGCTCCTACGAGCAGTACTTC. This codes for CSVEGGEVSSYEQYF.

Only a few counts were recorded for this clonotype. V and J are TRBV7-2 and TRBJ2-7; D is tentatively TRBD1 or TRBD2 (5 bases each). The CDR3 totals 15 residues. CDR1 is SGHTA, CDR2 FQGNSA, per germline. V lost 1 base to trimming and J lost 4 bases, with 14 bases between them. The CDR3, as DNA: TGTGCCAGCAGCTTAGTCATATGGGGGAAGTACGAGCAGTACTTC. This encodes CASSLVIWGKYEQYF. Complete variable domain (other parts from reference TRBV7-2 and TRBJ2-7): GAGVSQSPSNKVTEKGKDVELRCDPISGHTALYWYRQSLGQGLEFLIYFQGNSAPDKSGLPSDRFSAERTGGSVSTLTIQRTQQEDSAVYLCASSLVIWGKYEQYFGPGTRLTVT.

The chain carries TRBV19 and TRBJ2-6; D not resolved. In germline, CDR1 is LNHDA, CDR2 SQIVND (reference sequence). The CDR3 is 14 amino acids. Deletions cut 3 bases from V and 5 bases from J, with 8 bases between. CDR3 sequence reads: CASSIDRWANVLTF. CDR3 coding DNA: TGTGCCAGTAGTATTGATCGGTGGGCCAACGTCCTGACTTTC.

Remarks on this clonotype: As the CDR3 is not closed by the conserved phenylalanine or tryptophan, this likely results from a read error. The chain combines TRBV24-1 with TRBJ1-2, with D possibly TRBD1 on 6 matching bases. The V end lost 4 bases, the J end lost 7 bases, and 15 bases lay between the germline ends. Germline CDR1 is KGHDR and CDR2 is SFDVKD. This CDR3 contains 14 residues. CDR3 loop: CATSDPLPRGGYTL. As DNA, the CDR3 is TGTGCCACCAGTGACCCTCTGCCCAGGGGTGGCTACACCCTC.

This clonotype was counted a few times. The chain has TRBV12-3 or TRBV12-4 and TRBJ1-2; possible D gene TRBD1, 5 bases. The V end was cut by 4 bases, the J end by 6 bases, with 15 bases between. The CDR3 has 14 amino acids. The CDR3 reads CASSSPRDVDGYTF. CDR3 DNA: TGTGCCAGCAGTTCGCCCCGGGACGTAGATGGCTACACCTTC.

This clonotype appeared a single time. This chain uses TRBV29-1 with TRBJ2-1; D is possibly TRBD1 (6 bases). Trimming pared 7 bases from V and 10 bases from J, leaving 14 bases between. The CDR3 contains 11 residues. CDR1 is SQVTM and CDR2 is ANQGSEA in the germline V gene. The CDR3: CSGYRVAEQFF. CDR3 coding DNA: TGCAGCGGGTACAGGGTAGCCGAGCAGTTCTTC.

This clonotype has more than one count but fewer than ten. The V gene is TRBV19, the J gene TRBJ1-3, with D uncertain. Between the trimmed V and J ends, which lost 3 bases and 2 bases, there was a span of 11 bases. The CDR3 is 15 amino acids. CDR1 LNHDA and CDR2 SQIVND come from the germline V gene (reference sequence). The CDR3 DNA is TGTGCCAGTAGTATTTCTCGCGCGCCTGGAAACACCATATATTTT. Translating gives CASSISRAPGNTIYF.

As concerns this clonotype: A single base separates this from a much larger clone, so it may be a read error. The chain has TRBV7-9 and TRBJ1-5; a possible D gene is TRBD1 (6 bases). CDR1 and CDR2 (germline): SEHNR, FQNEAQ (reference sequence). Between the trimmed V and J ends, which lost 3 bases and 4 bases, there was a span of 10 bases. The CDR3 has 14 amino acids. The CDR3 sequence: CASSLDSGNQPQHF. The DNA for the CDR3 is TGTGCCAGCAGCTTGGACAGTGGAAATCAGCCCCAGCATTTT.

This clonotype has a handful of counts. The chain has TRBV7-8 and TRBJ2-7, with D possibly being TRBD2 (5 bases). Trimming removed 2 bases from V and 2 bases from J, with 7 bases in between. This CDR3 is 13 amino acids long. CDR1 and CDR2 (germline): SGHVS, FQNEAQ. For the CDR3, the DNA is TGTGCCAGCAGCTTATCCGGGGCCTACGAGCAGTACTTC. Protein sequence: CASSLSGAYEQYF.